This TCR beta chain was obtained from a study of T cell responses to AZD1222 COVID-19 vaccine. CDR1 is KGHSH and CDR2 is LQKENI in the germline V gene. This CDR3 is 14 amino acids long. V was clipped by 1 base and J by 5 bases; unmatched bases: 5. The assay was immunoSEQ multiplex PCR, and TCRdb's table has in-frame clones only and misses some. The sample includes 150,000 to 200,000 clones, over 70% seen only once; the top ten take 2.7%. The chain employs TRBV18 and TRBJ2-7, with 7 bases aligning to TRBD1. The TCR sequence derives from an adult in good health. The starting material was peripheral blood, obtained on day 0 of MenACWY control vaccination. CDR3 bases: TGTGCCAGCTCACCACAGGGGGCGCGGAACGAGCAGTACTTC. Protein: CASSPQGARNEQYF.